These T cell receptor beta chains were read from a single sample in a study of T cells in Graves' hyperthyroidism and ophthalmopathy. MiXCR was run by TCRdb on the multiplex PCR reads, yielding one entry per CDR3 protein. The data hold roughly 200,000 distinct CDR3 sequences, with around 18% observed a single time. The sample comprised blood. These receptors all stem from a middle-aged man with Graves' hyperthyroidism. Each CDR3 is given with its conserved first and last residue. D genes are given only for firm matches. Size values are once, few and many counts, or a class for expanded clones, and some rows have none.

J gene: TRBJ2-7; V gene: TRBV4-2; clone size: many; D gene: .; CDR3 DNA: TGTGCCAGCAGCCAGACGGACTCCTACGAGCAGTACTTC; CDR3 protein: CASSQTDSYEQYF
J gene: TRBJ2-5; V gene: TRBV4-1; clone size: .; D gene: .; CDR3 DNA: TGCGCCAGCAGCCAAGAGGCTAGGGCCGCAGACCCGAGGAAGACCCAGTACTTC; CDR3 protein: CASSQEARAADPRKTQYF
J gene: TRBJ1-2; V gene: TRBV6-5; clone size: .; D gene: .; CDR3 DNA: TGTGCCAGCAGTTACGAACAGGGATTTAACTATGGCTACACCTTC; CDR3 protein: CASSYEQGFNYGYTF
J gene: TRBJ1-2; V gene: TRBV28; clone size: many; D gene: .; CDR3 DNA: TGTGCCAGCTACACGACTAACTATGGCTACACCTTC; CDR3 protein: CASYTTNYGYTF
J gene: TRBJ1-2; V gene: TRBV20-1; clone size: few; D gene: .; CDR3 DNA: TGCAGTGCTAGAGGGGTCTGGGGATACTATGGCTACACCTTC; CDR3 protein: CSARGVWGYYGYTF
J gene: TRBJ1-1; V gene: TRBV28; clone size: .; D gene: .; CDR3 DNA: TGTGCCAGCAGTTCAGAGGTTGGGTACACTGAAGCTTTCTTT; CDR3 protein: CASSSEVGYTEAFF
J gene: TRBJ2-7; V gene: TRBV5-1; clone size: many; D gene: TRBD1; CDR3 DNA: TGCGCCAGCGGTCCAGGGACAGGGGCCTACGAGCAGTACTTC; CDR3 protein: CASGPGTGAYEQYF
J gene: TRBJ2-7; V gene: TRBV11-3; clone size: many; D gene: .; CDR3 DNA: TGTGCCAGCAGCTTCGGCGACTACGAGCAGTACTTC; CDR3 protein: CASSFGDYEQYF
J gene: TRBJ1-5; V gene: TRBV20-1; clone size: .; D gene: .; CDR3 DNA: TGCAGTGCAAGGACAGTCAATAGCAATCAGCCCCAGCATTTT; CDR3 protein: CSARTVNSNQPQHF
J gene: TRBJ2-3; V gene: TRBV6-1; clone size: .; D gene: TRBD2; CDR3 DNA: TGTGCCCCGTCCTGTGGACTAGCGATGTTCACAGATACGCAGTATTTT; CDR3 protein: CAPSCGLAMFTDTQYF
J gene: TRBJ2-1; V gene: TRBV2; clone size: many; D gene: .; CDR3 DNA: TGTGCCATCTCAGACACGAGCTCCTACAATGAGCAGTTCTTC; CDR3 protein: CAISDTSSYNEQFF
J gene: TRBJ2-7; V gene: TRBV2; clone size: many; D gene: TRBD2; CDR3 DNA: TGTGCCAGCAACGGCGGGGGGGCCGCTATATACGAGCAGTACTTC; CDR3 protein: CASNGGGAAIYEQYF
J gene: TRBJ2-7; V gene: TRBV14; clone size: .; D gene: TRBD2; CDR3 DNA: TGTGCCAGCAGCCAAGACGGTCGCCTAGCGGGATCCTACGAGCAGTACTTC; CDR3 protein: CASSQDGRLAGSYEQYF
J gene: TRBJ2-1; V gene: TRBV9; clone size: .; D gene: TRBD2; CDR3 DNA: TGTGCCAGCAGCGCACCTATAGCGGGGGTCAGGGATGAGCAGTTCTTC; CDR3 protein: CASSAPIAGVRDEQFF
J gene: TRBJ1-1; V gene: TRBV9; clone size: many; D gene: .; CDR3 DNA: TGTGCCAGCAGCGACCGGACGGACACTGAAGCTTTCTTT; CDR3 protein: CASSDRTDTEAFF
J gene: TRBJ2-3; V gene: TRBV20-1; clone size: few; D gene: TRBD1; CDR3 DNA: TGCAGTTGGGACAGGGAGGCAGATACGCAGTATTTT; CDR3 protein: CSWDREADTQYF
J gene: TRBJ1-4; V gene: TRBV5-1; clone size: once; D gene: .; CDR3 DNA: TGCGCCAGCAGCTTTGACGGGGGCGGTGAAAAACTGTTTTTT; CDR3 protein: CASSFDGGGEKLFF
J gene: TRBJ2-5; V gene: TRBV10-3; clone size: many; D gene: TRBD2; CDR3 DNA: TGTGCCATCAGTGCCCATAGGACTAGCGGGGATCAAGAGACCCAGTACTTC; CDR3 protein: CAISAHRTSGDQETQYF
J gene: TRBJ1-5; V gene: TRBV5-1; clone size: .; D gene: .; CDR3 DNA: TGCGCCAGCAGCTTATACGGGACGGAGAGCAATCAGCCCCAGCATTTT; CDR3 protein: CASSLYGTESNQPQHF
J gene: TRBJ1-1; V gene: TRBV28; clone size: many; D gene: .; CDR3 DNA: TGTGCCAGCAGTTCGGCCCGAGTGGGAGTGAACACTGAAGCTTTCTTT; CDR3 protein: CASSSARVGVNTEAFF
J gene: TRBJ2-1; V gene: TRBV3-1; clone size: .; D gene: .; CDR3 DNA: TGTGCCAGCAGCCAAGATGGGTCGACCTCATACAATGAGCAGTTCTTC; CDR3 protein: CASSQDGSTSYNEQFF
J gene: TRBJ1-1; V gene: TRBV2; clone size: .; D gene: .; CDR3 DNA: TGTGCCAGCAGTGTGCGACTTGACGCTGAAGCTTTCTTT; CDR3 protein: CASSVRLDAEAFF
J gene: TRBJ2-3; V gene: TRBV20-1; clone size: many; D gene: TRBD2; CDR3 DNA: TGCAGTGCGACTAACCTAGCGGGGGTTAGCACAGATACGCAGTATTTT; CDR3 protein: CSATNLAGVSTDTQYF
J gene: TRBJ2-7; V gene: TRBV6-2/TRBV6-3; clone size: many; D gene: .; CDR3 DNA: TGTGCCAGCAGTTACTCCGCAGGGCGAGATGCGCAGTACTTC; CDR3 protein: CASSYSAGRDAQYF
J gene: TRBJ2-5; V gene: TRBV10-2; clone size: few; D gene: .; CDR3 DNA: TGCGCCAGCAGTGAGGCAGGCTTTTACCAAGAGACCCAGTACTTC; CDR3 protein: CASSEAGFYQETQYF
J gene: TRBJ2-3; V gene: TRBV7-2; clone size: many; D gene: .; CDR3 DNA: TGTGCCAGCAGCGCTAGCACAGATACGCAGTATTTT; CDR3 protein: CASSASTDTQYF